This TCR beta chain was recorded in a study of Ad26.COV2.S vaccination and SARS-CoV-2 variants. Study-level points and caveats: People given the vaccine had a wider spike-specific TCR breadth than placebo recipients did.

In regard to this clone: Its antigen is not identified.

From germline, CDR1 is PRHDT and CDR2 FYEKMQ (reference sequence). V was trimmed by 0 bases and J by 5 bases, leaving 5 bases between them. CDR3 size: 13 residues. Clones were read by immunoSEQ multiplex PCR, and TCRdb kept only the in-frame ones, dropping some. The sample includes around 140,000 clones, roughly 89% of them seen just once. The sequences come from peripheral blood, collected after recovery from COVID-19. The clonotype was recovered from a human donor who had recovered from COVID-19. The chain couples TRBV13 to TRBJ1-5; D is uncertain. The CDR3 nucleotides are TGTGCCAGCAGCTTAGGGCTTTATCAGCCCCAGCATTTT. Its translation is CASSLGLYQPQHF.